This T cell receptor beta chain was profiled in a study of control samples from healthy donors and cancer patients. This clone was seen just once. Sequenced by immunoSEQ multiplex PCR; TCRdb stores in-frame clones only, minus some. The sample includes roughly 120,000 clones, approximately 90% seen only once; the top ten take around 10%. This CDR3 is built from 17 residues. V trimming: 2 bases; J trimming: 5 bases; junction bases outside the gene matches: 10. CDR1 is MNHEY and CDR2 is SMNVEV in the germline V gene (reference sequence). Source material: blood. The chain employs TRBV27 and TRBJ2-3; TRBD1 aligns across 10 bases. The TCR originated in a man aged 25 to 40 in good health. CDR3 DNA sequence: TGTGCCAGCAGTTTACCCCCCGGGGACAGGGGTAAAGATACGCAGTATTTT. Translation: CASSLPPGDRGKDTQYF.